These 26 T cell receptor beta chains came from one sample sequenced in a study of OX40 agonist ivuxolimab in advanced cancers. Produced via immunoSEQ multiplex PCR; TCRdb's table is partial and in-frame only. The sample has approximately 69,000 clones; over 60% are singletons. This sample comprised CD4+ or CD8+ T cells sorted from blood, obtained in a trial of the OX40 agonist ivuxolimab. Source of these receptors: an adult with an advanced solid tumor such as melanoma, head and neck, liver or kidney cancer.

This clone has more than one count but fewer than ten. The V gene is TRBV4-2, the J gene TRBJ1-4; 8 positions match TRBD1. The germline V gene has CDR1 LGHNA and CDR2 YNFKEQ. V dropped 3 bases and J dropped 4; count of bases not matched to a gene: 7. The CDR3 runs 16 residues. CDR3 residues: CASSQAQGQGNEKLFF. CDR3 DNA: TGTGCCAGCAGCCAGGCCCAAGGACAGGGTAATGAAAAACTGTTTTTT.

The chain recombines TRBV10-3 with TRBJ2-7; 7 bases match TRBD1. Germline lookup yields CDR1 ENHRY and CDR2 SYGVKD. V lost 5 bases and J lost 2; bases outside the gene matches: 6. This CDR3 has 14 amino acids. The CDR3 is CAISNRQGTYEQYF. As DNA, the CDR3 is TGTGCCATCAGTAACAGACAGGGCACCTACGAGCAGTACTTC.

The chain is built from TRBV2 and TRBJ2-3; 8 bases agree with TRBD2. Germline assignment: CDR1 SNHLY and CDR2 FYNNEI. Unmatched junction bases numbered 6, after V lost 5 bases and J lost 2 bases. The CDR3 is 15 amino acids. In nucleotides, the CDR3 is TGTGCCAGCAGTCCTGCGGGGGGAATCACAGATACGCAGTATTTT. Translated, it gives CASSPAGGITDTQYF.

This rearrangement joins TRBV19 to TRBJ2-1; TRBD2 matches 9 bases. The CDR3 runs 15 residues. Germline assignment: CDR1 LNHDA and CDR2 SQIVND (reference sequence). V shed 5 bases and J 4 bases; nucleotides not matched to a gene: 6. As DNA, the CDR3 is TGTGCCAGTAGTCTTAGCGGGGGACGTTACAATGAGCAGTTCTTC. Protein: CASSLSGGRYNEQFF.

The rearrangement joins TRBV28 to TRBJ2-5; no clear D. The germline V gene encodes CDR1 MDHEN and CDR2 SYDVKM. V lost 5 bases, J lost 5 bases, and 12 bases lay in between. This CDR3 region has 13 residues. The CDR3 sequence is CASSAPATETQYF. In nucleotides, the CDR3 is TGTGCCAGCAGTGCCCCAGCGACGGAGACCCAGTACTTC.

The DNA of the CDR3 is TGTGCCAGCAGTTACGGGACTAGCGGGATTGGTGGCTCCTACAATGAGCAGTTCTTC. Amino acid sequence: CASSYGTSGIGGSYNEQFF. J is TRBJ2-1 and V is TRBV27, with 13 nucleotides matching TRBD2. J gave up 0 bases and V 4 bases, and 9 bases lay outside the gene matches. Germline V lookup: CDR1 MNHEY, CDR2 SMNVEV (reference sequence). The CDR3 runs 19 residues.

The gene calls are TRBV19 and TRBJ2-5, with 10 bases lining up with TRBD1. The DNA matches TRBJ2-7 better at its end, which makes the J call doubtful. This CDR3 spans 14 amino acids. CDR1 LNHDA and CDR2 SQIVND come from the germline V gene (reference sequence). CDR3: CASSPGTGVGEQYF. In DNA form, the CDR3 reads TGTGCCAGTAGTCCCGGGACAGGGGTCGGCGAGCAGTACTTC.

This clone was recorded a few times. The same CDR3 can be traced to other DNA sequences in this sample. The V call is TRBV6-1, the J call TRBJ1-2; D might be TRBD1 (6 bases). The CDR3 sequence is 15 residues long. Trimming took 2 bases from V and 2 from J, leaving 12 bases between them. Germline V gives CDR1 MNHNS, CDR2 SASEGT. CDR3 DNA: TGTGCCAGCAGTGAATTAACAGGGCCCAACTATGGCTACACCTTC. Protein product: CASSELTGPNYGYTF.

The chain joins TRBV6-6 to TRBJ2-1; 9 bases fit TRBD1. Trimming at V came to 5 bases and at J to 0 bases, leaving 2 bases not matched to a gene. CDR3 size: 15 residues. Germline loops: CDR1 MNHNY, CDR2 SVGAGI (reference sequence). CDR3 nucleotides: TGTGCCAGCAGTGCGGGACAGGGCTCCTACAATGAGCAGTTCTTC. Its protein product is CASSAGQGSYNEQFF.

J is TRBJ2-1 and V is TRBV19; tentatively, D is TRBD1 (5 bases). Germline-derived CDR1 and CDR2 are LNHDA and SQIVND (reference sequence). Trimming took 3 bases from V and 6 from J, leaving 15 bases between them. The CDR3 extends over 15 amino acids. CDR3: CASSIAAQGVNEQFF. As DNA, the CDR3 is TGTGCCAGTAGTATCGCAGCGCAAGGGGTCAATGAGCAGTTCTTC.

This clone was observed a few times. The rearrangement links TRBV29-1 to TRBJ1-1, with D possibly being TRBD1 (5 bases). The CDR3 is made up of 13 amino acids. The V end was cut by 5 bases, the J end by 0 bases, with 10 bases between. The germline CDR1 and CDR2 sequences are SQVTM and ANQGSEA. CDR3 region: CSVPTEMNTEAFF. CDR3 bases: TGCAGCGTTCCGACAGAAATGAACACTGAAGCTTTCTTT.

The rearrangement links TRBV28 to TRBJ1-2, with D possibly matching TRBD1 (6 bases). The length of the CDR3 is 16 residues. In germline, CDR1 is MDHEN, CDR2 SYDVKM. V gave up 5 bases and J gave up 1 base, with 17 bases separating them. The CDR3 protein is CASSPGDSSFNYGYTF. CDR3 sequence (DNA): TGTGCCAGCAGTCCAGGGGACTCTTCCTTTAACTATGGCTACACCTTC.

The chain couples TRBV27 to TRBJ1-2; the match to TRBD1 covers 10 bases. Trimming cost V 8 bases and J 4 bases; bases outside gene matches: 7. The CDR3 is 14 amino acids. The germline V gene encodes CDR1 MNHEY and CDR2 SMNVEV (reference sequence). The CDR3 DNA reads as TGTGCCAGCGGGGGACAGGGGTTCCGCTATGGCTACACCTTC. This translates into CASGGQGFRYGYTF.

This chain joins TRBV23-1 and TRBJ2-7, with 11 bases that match TRBD1. TRBV23-1 is known as an ORF, though its function is uncertain. The CDR3 consists of 13 residues. Trimming cost V 11 bases and J 6 bases; bases outside gene matches: 9. CDR3 loop: CASEDRGLSEQYF. CDR3 DNA: TGCGCCTCCGAGGACAGGGGGCTTAGCGAGCAGTACTTC.

The V call is TRBV6-1, the J call TRBJ2-6, with a weak D call TRBD2 (5 bases). Trimming stripped 7 bases from V and 2 bases from J, with 12 bases between. The germline CDR1 and CDR2 sequences are MNHNS and SASEGT. CDR3 length: 15 amino acids. The CDR3 coding sequence is TGTGCCAGCAAAAGCCGGGGAACTGGGGCCAACGTCCTGACTTTC. It codes for CASKSRGTGANVLTF.

This clone is a singleton in its sample. The chain couples TRBV2 to TRBJ1-2; 8 bases match TRBD1. This CDR3 region has 12 residues. The V segment lost 6 bases and the J segment 4 bases; nucleotides outside the gene matches: 1. The germline gives CDR1 SNHLY, CDR2 FYNNEI. The CDR3 region has the DNA TGTGCCAGCAGCCAGGGGGCCTATGGCTACACCTTC. Protein: CASSQGAYGYTF.

The rearrangement links TRBV9 to TRBJ2-7; D is perhaps TRBD2 (7 bases). Per the germline V gene, CDR1 is SGDLS and CDR2 is YYNGEE. V lost 4 bases and J 2 bases, leaving 19 bases between the germline ends. The CDR3 has 16 amino acids. In DNA form, the CDR3 reads TGTGCCAGCAGCCCCCGAGGGGGGGCCTCTCCCTACGAGCAGTACTTC. Translated: CASSPRGGASPYEQYF.

The chain couples TRBV7-6 to TRBJ2-7; 13 positions agree with TRBD2. The CDR3 runs to 14 residues. CDR1 is SGHVS, CDR2 FNYEAQ, per germline. V dropped 5 bases and J dropped 4; count of bases not matched to a gene: 2. The CDR3 bases are TGTGCCAGCAGCCAGACTAGCGGGGGGTACGAGCAGTACTTC. It yields the protein CASSQTSGGYEQYF.

The V gene is TRBV4-1, the J gene TRBJ1-3; 8 bases match TRBD1. The CDR3 length is 17 residues. Germline V CDR1 and CDR2: MGHRA, YSYEKL. V dropped 1 base and J dropped 0; count of bases not matched to a gene: 5. CDR3 region: CASSQGQGTSSGNTIYF. CDR3 sequence (DNA): TGCGCCAGCAGCCAAGGACAGGGGACTTCCTCTGGAAACACCATATATTTT.

This clone has just one count. The germline gene is not matched at one end of the junction; a read error may be the cause. The chain has TRBV28 and TRBJ1-1, with 9 positions matching TRBD1. This CDR3 is 11 amino acids long. Germline lookup yields CDR1 MDHEN and CDR2 SYDVKM. The CDR3 is CASGLLQGAGW. The CDR3 coding sequence is TGTGCCAGCGGGCTTCTACAGGGGGCCGGTTGG. Full variable domain (rest looked up from reference TRBV28 and TRBJ1-1): DVKVTQSSRYLVKRTGEKVFLECVQDMDHENMFWYRQDPGLGLRLIYFSYDVKMKEKGDIPEGYSVSREKKERFSLILESASTNQTSMYLCASGLLQGAGWGQGTRLTVV.

Turning to this clone: The same CDR3 arises from other DNA sequences in this sample as well. V is TRBV20-1 and J is TRBJ2-7; TRBD1 matches at 7 bases. Germline CDR1 DFQATT, CDR2 SNEGSKA (reference sequence). The CDR3 totals 11 residues. V lost 6 bases, J lost 3 bases, and 2 bases stayed unmatched. This CDR3 reads CSARQGYEQYF. The CDR3 DNA is TGCAGTGCAAGACAGGGCTACGAGCAGTACTTC.

The rearrangement joins TRBV5-1 to TRBJ2-5; D gene uncertain. The J call may be wrong; the DNA end is better matched by TRBJ2-7. The CDR3 totals 14 residues. Germline lookup yields CDR1 SGHRS and CDR2 YFSETQ. In DNA form, the CDR3 reads TGCGCCAGCAGCTTAGACTCCGTTCCCTACGAGCAGTACTTC. This gives the protein CASSLDSVPYEQYF.

The rearrangement links TRBV28 to TRBJ2-7; D is unclear. V dropped 4 bases and J dropped 6 bases, with 10 bases sitting between them. Germline-derived CDR1 and CDR2 are MDHEN and SYDVKM. The CDR3 runs 12 residues. DNA of the CDR3: TGTGCCAGCAGTTGGGTCGGTCTCGAGCAGTACTTC. Protein sequence: CASSWVGLEQYF.

This chain uses TRBV6-1 with TRBJ2-1, with 7 positions matching TRBD2. This CDR3 comprises 16 residues. Germline CDR1 is MNHNS and CDR2 is SASEGT. V was pared by 2 bases and J by 4 bases, with 8 bases of the junction left unmatched. For the CDR3, the DNA is TGTGCCAGCAGTGAACCCAGCGGGGTGAGATACAATGAGCAGTTCTTC. It is translated as CASSEPSGVRYNEQFF.

There are a few counts of this clone. The same CDR3 is also encoded by other DNA sequences in this sample. The V and J genes are TRBV30 and TRBJ1-1; D is undetermined. The V gene lost 2 bases and the J gene lost 8 bases, with 9 bases spanning the gap. Germline V CDR1 and CDR2: GTSNPN, SVGIG (reference sequence). The CDR3 runs to 11 residues. The CDR3 sequence is CAWSPTREAFF. The DNA of the CDR3 is TGTGCCTGGAGTCCGACGCGAGAAGCTTTCTTT.

The chain's CDR3 is CASSPSGQGRGEKLFF. The CDR3 region has the DNA TGTGCCAGCTCACCCTCCGGACAGGGAAGAGGTGAAAAACTGTTTTTT. The chain has TRBV18 and TRBJ1-4; 8 bases are a match to TRBD1. CDR3 length: 16 residues. Germline CDR1 and CDR2: KGHSH and LQKENI. With 3 bases clipped from V and 7 bases from J, the junction kept 10 bases outside the gene matches.